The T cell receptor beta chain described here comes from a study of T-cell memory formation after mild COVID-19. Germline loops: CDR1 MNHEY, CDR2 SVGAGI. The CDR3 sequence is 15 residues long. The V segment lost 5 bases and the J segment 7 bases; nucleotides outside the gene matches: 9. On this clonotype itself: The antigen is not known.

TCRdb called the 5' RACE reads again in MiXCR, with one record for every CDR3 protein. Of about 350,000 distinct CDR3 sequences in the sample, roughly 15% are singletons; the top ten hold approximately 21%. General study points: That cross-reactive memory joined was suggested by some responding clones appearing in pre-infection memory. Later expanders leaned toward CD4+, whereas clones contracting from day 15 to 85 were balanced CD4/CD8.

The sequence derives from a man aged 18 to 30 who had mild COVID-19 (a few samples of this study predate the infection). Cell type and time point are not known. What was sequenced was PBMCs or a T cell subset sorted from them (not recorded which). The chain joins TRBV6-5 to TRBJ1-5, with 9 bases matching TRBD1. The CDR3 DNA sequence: TGTGCCAGCAGTCCTACAGGGGGCAGGCGGCAGCCCCAGCATTTT. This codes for CASSPTGGRRQPQHF.